The entry below describes one T cell receptor (beta chain). Antigen unknown. These data belong to a study of cytomegalovirus exposure and HLA in healthy donors. Overall study findings and caveats: The study found most TCR sequences rare, yet found some public TCRs in many donors. Immune exposure data for these donors was limited to CMV serostatus. The HLA-A and HLA-B alleles of most subjects were reportedly predicted accurately from TCR beta sequences.

Whereas donors were nominally healthy upon sampling, unrecorded immune exposures were probable. PCR involved 60 Vbeta and 13 Jbeta primers. TCRdb's table, derived via immunoSEQ multiplex PCR, lists solely in-frame clones and lacks some. The table shows about 95,000 clones, with less than 80% occurring only once. Between the trimmed V and J ends, which lost 2 bases and 2 bases, there was a span of 10 bases. CDR1 and CDR2 from the germline V gene are LNHNV and YYDKDF (reference sequence). This CDR3 comprises 15 residues. The gene calls are TRBV15 and TRBJ1-5; D remains unclear. The receptor was derived from a woman aged 40-49 years in good health and CMV-seropositive. What was sequenced was PBMCs. CDR3 DNA: TGTGCCACCAGCAGACTAGAGGGTGGCAATCAGCCCCAGCATTTT. Its protein is CATSRLEGGNQPQHF.